The following is a T cell receptor beta chain sequence with its context. Time point noted: sample taken at primary tumor resection. The authors sequenced whole RNA from tumor, nontumor lung or frozen PBMC without sorting. Trimming took off 4 bases at V and 6 bases at J, with 10 bases between the two ends. The CDR3 runs 13 residues. Germline assignment: CDR1 MNHEY and CDR2 SVGAGI. These data come from a study of spatial heterogeneity in lung cancer. Study background: On average, each unique TCR and UMI combination appeared more than ten times in raw reads.

TCRdb itself ran the 5' RACE reads through MiXCR, one entry per CDR3 protein. The sample contains roughly 50,000 distinct CDR3 sequences, about 7.6% of which appear only once. The sequences come from PBMCs, collected at surgery. This TCR was recovered from a female donor with early-stage non-small cell lung cancer. The gene calls are TRBV6-5 and TRBJ1-3; D unclear. The CDR3 loop reads CASSSSIINTIYF. CDR3 bases: TGTGCCAGCAGTTCGTCCATAATAAACACCATATATTTT.